The sequence of this T cell receptor beta chain was determined in a study of T cell responses to AZD1222 COVID-19 vaccine. Study-wide background: Recipients boosted at about 4 weeks or about 12 weeks are pooled. Study-level points and caveats: Reportedly, close to half of spike-specific TCRs are directed against unmutated variant regions. Sampled repertoires all dated from after the peak T cell response. Clonal diversity was possibly underestimated, and white British individuals and females predominated among donors.

Note on this clone: The antigen is not known.

The CDR3 is 15 amino acids. Germline V gene sequence: CDR1 SEHNR, CDR2 FQNEAQ (reference sequence). Trimming pared 2 bases from V and 0 bases from J, leaving 11 bases between. Sequencing used immunoSEQ multiplex PCR; TCRdb keeps in-frame clones, though not all of them. The sample contains 90,000 to 150,000 clones, 70% to 90% of which appear only once. This receptor was taken from an adult in good health. This specimen was peripheral blood, taken on day 0 of AZD1222 vaccination. V gene TRBV7-9 combines with J gene TRBJ2-7; possible D gene TRBD1, 6 bases. The CDR3 protein is CASSLIQGISYEQYF. CDR3 in DNA: TGTGCCAGCAGCTTAATTCAGGGGATCTCCTACGAGCAGTACTTC.